This T cell receptor beta chain was identified during a study of HIV-infected patients and healthy controls (TCRdb year 2014). A note on the overall study: The question the study tested was whether immune perturbation and reconstitution could be captured by deep TCR repertoire sequencing of small blood samples from HIV patients. On the study overall, not on this receptor specifically: Most CMV-associated CDR3s became more frequent during therapy, although their change was not significant, whereas HIV-associated CDR3s showed a significant decrease in frequency. Oligoclonality may be reflected in the significantly higher mean Gini indices of HIV-infected repertoires compared with controls. More CDR3s were shared between individuals among healthy controls than among HIV+ patients, as measured by Jaccard index and by the count of highly shared sequences. In HIV-infected patients, the apparent post-therapy recovery of the Gini index was not replicated in size-matched repertoire data. Alpha-beta chain pairing was not determined in the samples. Healthy control repertoires showed roughly threefold more distinct CDR3s and higher Shannon diversity than untreated HIV+ repertoires. In the study, no determination of donor HLA types was made. Processing included only sixteen HIV-infected individuals, and this was regarded by the authors as a major limit on how widely the findings apply. Unequal numbers of distinct sequences between patients and controls complicated comparisons, and size-matching overweighted rare events from HIV-infected data. Alpha-chain CDR3s from MAIT cells appeared at high frequency in healthy controls but were severely depleted in HIV+ repertoires. The observed differences in diversity could not be explained by the slight differences in age and sex profiles between the study cohorts. Mean usage differed significantly between HIV-infected patients and controls for eight alpha and eight beta V genes. The dynamics of distinct T-cell subpopulations could not be separated, and sequencing depth was restricted, because whole blood was used.

Whole blood was used without fractionating the cells, so the repertoire represented all peripheral T cells without sorting. As controls, ten healthy donors without infection were sampled, and about 40% of the ten donors were sampled a second time approximately 14 weeks later. A 2.5 ml sample of peripheral blood was drawn into Tempus tubes for RNA extraction. Residual genomic DNA was removed with the TURBO-DNase kit and globin mRNA was depleted with GLOBINclear. This clonotype has ten or more counts. Its specific antigen is unknown. No base-level quality is on record; no much larger clone is a single base apart. Using SuperScript III with primers targeting the alpha and beta constant regions, 500 ng of RNA was reverse transcribed. Separate alpha and beta chain libraries were generated by chain-specific third strand synthesis with multiplexing indices. To avoid primer bias, the protocol used one single primer pair to amplify every rearrangement within a chain, and the protocol also attached molecular barcodes to each cDNA molecule. T4 RNA Ligase 1 joined purified cDNA to a 5' RACE adapter that carried a random hexamer and the SP2 sequencing primer site. Second strand synthesis was performed with Phusion polymerase and primed from the SP2 site, and slow temperature ramps were applied to favor optimal annealing. Joined together, two random hexamer sequences that had both been added before amplification formed the 12-nucleotide barcode of each molecule. P5 and P7 adapter elements plus a second index were added in a short first PCR, which was followed by an approximately 23-cycle amplification PCR with P5s and P7 primers. The libraries went through roughly 28 PCR cycles in total, were quantified on a Qubit, were sized on a Bioanalyzer, and were diluted to around 4 nM. The normalized libraries were sequenced on an Illumina MiSeq using 2 x 250 paired-end kits. Reverse transcription reactions underwent purification over MinElute columns, with elution into 10 ul Tris-Cl. Adapter ligations were incubated for roughly 25 hours at 16 degrees C and subsequently purified with AMPure XP beads at a 1:1 ratio. On the authors' methods: A modified Decombinator processed the demultiplexed FASTQ files and output V, J, insert and barcode information. Sequences sharing a barcode but differing from the dominant sequence were discarded as errors, and barcodes clustered at Levenshtein distance 3 were counted to estimate original cDNA molecules. Downstream analyses used R packages ineq, vegan, igraph and RCytoscape, with IMGT nomenclature and CDR3 definitions. V gene usage was computed over distinct sequences, each TCR counted once to avoid skew from clonal expansion. Unique CDR3 amino acid sequences within a donor were connected in similarity networks whenever two sequences differed by a single Levenshtein edit. In the repertoires, a search was made for a compiled set of published HIV-specific CDR3s (approximately 90 alpha, approximately 770 beta) and CMV-specific CDR3s (approximately 13 alpha, roughly 250 beta). Random subsampling to size-matched repertoires showed patients' decreased diversity was not caused by their lower sequence numbers. TCRdb trimmed public reads at Q25 via fastp, called clones via MiXCR and kept in-frame beta chains. Each CDR3 protein appears once, grouped with its most common genes and DNA. V and J calls and clone size were set by TCRdb, not the authors. For this sample the table gives approximately 15,000 distinct CDR3 sequences, of which around 6.7% were detected only once. Of the sample, 6.5% to 9.5% falls within the top ten clones.

The germline V gene provides CDR1 MDHEN and CDR2 SYDVKM. The CDR3 goes from the cysteine to the phenylalanine over 16 residues. The entry retains the CDR3 DNA only, 48 bases that are in frame from base 1. The junction shows trimming of 5 bases on V and 6 bases on J, plus 20 bases between the germline ends. The chain joins TRBV28 to TRBJ1-5, and the D gene may be TRBD1, 6 bases matching. The receptor was derived from an adult in good health. Sample: blood. CDR3 sequence: CASSLPPGAGGQPQHF. The DNA sequence is TGTGCCAGCAGTCTCCCCCCGGGGGCGGGCGGTCAGCCCCAGCATTTT.